The 30 T cell receptor beta chains in this list originate from one sample, sequenced in a study of Ad26.COV2.S vaccination and SARS-CoV-2 variants. Described treatment: about 20 received Ad26.COV2.S at low or high dose, single or two shots; about five received placebo; per-sample allocation not given. The samples were gathered on day 63 after the first injection of vaccine or placebo. Produced via immunoSEQ multiplex PCR; TCRdb's table is partial and in-frame only. The repertoire holds around 380,000 clones, with less than 90% as singletons. The sample in question was peripheral blood, obtained in a trial of Ad26.COV2.S vaccine versus placebo. The receptors here all came from a person aged 18-65 years who received the Ad26.COV2.S COVID-19 vaccine or a placebo.

This rearrangement joins TRBV4-2 to TRBJ1-3; D is undetermined. The germline V and J ends were trimmed by 3 bases and 0 bases, with 9 bases remaining between them. Germline V lookup: CDR1 LGHNA, CDR2 YNFKEQ. The CDR3 runs 15 residues. CDR3 sequence (DNA): TGTGCCAGCAGCCAGGAGATTAACTCTGGAAACACCATATATTTT. Its protein is CASSQEINSGNTIYF.

Concerning this clone: One junction end does not reproduce the germline sequence, and a read error may be involved. This sequence joins TRBV27 and TRBJ1-1, with D perhaps matching TRBD1 (6 bases). Germline values: CDR1 MNHEY, CDR2 SMNVEV (reference sequence). CDR3 size: 14 residues. CDR3 sequence reads: CANSLQGLNTEAFF. The CDR3 DNA sequence: TGTGCCAACAGTTTGCAGGGGTTGAACACTGAAGCTTTCTTT.

The chain recombines TRBV10-3 with TRBJ2-5; weak D call: TRBD1 (6 bases). Germline V CDR1 and CDR2: ENHRY, SYGVKD. The V gene lost 8 bases and the J gene lost 2 bases, with 12 bases spanning the gap. The CDR3 has 13 residues. The CDR3 region is CAIGRTEQETQYF. DNA for the CDR3: TGTGCCATCGGAAGGACAGAACAAGAGACCCAGTACTTC.

The V call is TRBV12-3 or TRBV12-4, the J call TRBJ1-6; D is uncertain. Deletions cut 1 base from V and 10 bases from J, with 8 bases between. This CDR3 has 13 residues. The CDR3 coding sequence is TGTGCCAGCAGTTTAGAGGGTCGCTCACCCCTCCACTTT. Translation: CASSLEGRSPLHF.

This rearrangement joins TRBV5-4 to TRBJ2-3; tentatively, D is TRBD2 (5 bases). CDR1 and CDR2 (germline): SGHNT, YYREEE (reference sequence). CDR3 length: 15 amino acids. V lost 3 bases and J 0 bases, leaving 11 bases between the germline ends. The CDR3 DNA is TGTGCCAGCAGCTCGGGATTTACTAGCACAGATACGCAGTATTTT. It encodes CASSSGFTSTDTQYF.

CDR3: CASSPVRVVYYEQYF. CDR3 sequence (DNA): TGCGCCAGCAGCCCCGTCCGGGTCGTTTACTACGAGCAGTACTTC. The chain links TRBV4-3 to TRBJ2-7; unclear D gene. Germline assignment: CDR1 LGHNA and CDR2 YSLEER. This CDR3 is built from 15 residues. The V and J ends lost 4 bases and 3 bases respectively, with 16 bases between them.

This chain uses TRBV7-9 with TRBJ2-7; D perhaps matches TRBD2 (5 bases). The V gene's germline CDR1 is SEHNR and CDR2 FQNEAQ (reference sequence). Trimming took off 4 bases at V and 2 bases at J, with 12 bases between the two ends. CDR3 length: 14 residues. CDR3 bases: TGTGCCAGCAGCTCGGTGACTATTCCCTACGAGCAGTACTTC. The encoded protein is CASSSVTIPYEQYF.

The chain carries TRBV4-1 and TRBJ2-5, with 13 bases fitting TRBD2. The ends lost 0 bases at V and 2 bases at J; junction bases unmatched: 0. Germline V gene lookup returns CDR1 MGHRA and CDR2 YSYEKL. The CDR3 is 16 amino acids. The CDR3 bases are TGCGCCAGCAGCCAAGAGACTAGCGGGGGGCAAGAGACCCAGTACTTC. It translates to CASSQETSGGQETQYF.

The J gene is TRBJ1-5, the V gene TRBV3-1 (or the pseudogene TRBV3-2); possible D gene TRBD1, 6 bases. Germline-derived CDR1 and CDR2 are LGHDT and YNNKEL (reference sequence). With 0 bases removed from V and 7 bases from J, the gap between germline ends came to 10 bases. The CDR3 contains 14 residues. In DNA, the CDR3 is TGTGCCAGCAGCCAAGATCTGGGGGCCCAGCCCCAGCATTTT. Translated, it gives CASSQDLGAQPQHF.

This chain connects TRBV29-1 to TRBJ2-7; D gene unclear. Trimming cost V 5 bases and J 6 bases, with 11 bases left between them. The CDR3 sequence is 11 residues long. The germline V gene has CDR1 SQVTM and CDR2 ANQGSEA. This CDR3 reads CSVIWLSEQYF. For the CDR3, the DNA is TGCAGCGTTATTTGGCTATCCGAGCAGTACTTC.

The CDR3 here is CASHRGGNPYEQYF. DNA for the CDR3: TGTGCCAGCCACCGTGGGGGGAACCCCTACGAGCAGTACTTC. The V gene is TRBV27, the J gene TRBJ2-7; perhaps TRBD2 as D (6 bases). Trimming removed 8 bases from V and 2 bases from J, with 16 bases in between. The CDR3 sequence is 14 residues long. Germline CDR1 reads MNHEY; CDR2 reads SMNVEV (reference sequence).

The genes are TRBV20-1 and TRBJ1-1; D unclear. Germline loops: CDR1 DFQATT, CDR2 SNEGSKA (reference sequence). This CDR3 has 11 residues. The ends were cut back, 3 bases at V and 6 bases at J, with 8 bases in the middle. CDR3 nucleotide sequence: TGCAGTGCTAGGAGAGAGGCTGAAGCTTTCTTT. Protein sequence: CSARREAEAFF.

The chain uses TRBV3-1 (or the pseudogene TRBV3-2) and TRBJ2-7; possibly TRBD2 for D (7 bases). The ends were cut back, 4 bases at V and 6 bases at J, with 19 bases in the middle. The CDR3 runs 15 residues. Germline values: CDR1 LGHDT, CDR2 YNNKEL (reference sequence). CDR3 sequence (DNA): TGTGCCAGCAGCCTGACGGGGGGCCTCCTCGGCGAGCAGTACTTC. Translated: CASSLTGGLLGEQYF.

The gene calls are TRBV5-1 and TRBJ2-3; no clear D gene. Trimming pared 1 base from V and 2 bases from J, leaving 8 bases between. Germline assignment: CDR1 SGHRS and CDR2 YFSETQ. CDR3 length: 14 amino acids. The CDR3 reads CASSLLPITDTQYF. For the CDR3, the DNA is TGCGCCAGCAGCTTGCTACCCATCACAGATACGCAGTATTTT.

J is TRBJ2-7 and V is TRBV2; D unclear. The germline gives CDR1 SNHLY, CDR2 FYNNEI. The V end lost 6 bases, the J end lost 4 bases, and 19 bases lay between the germline ends. The CDR3 is 15 residues long. CDR3 DNA: TGTGCCAGCAGGGTCGGTCAGGTTATAGGGTACGAGCAGTACTTC. Translation: CASRVGQVIGYEQYF. Full variable domain (rest looked up from reference TRBV2 and TRBJ2-7): EPEVTQTPSHQVTQMGQEVILRCVPISNHLYFYWYRQILGQKVEFLVSFYNNEISEKSEIFDDQFSVERPDGSNFTLKIRSTKLEDSAMYFCASRVGQVIGYEQYFGPGTRLTVT.

The rearrangement joins TRBV5-1 to TRBJ1-1; possibly TRBD1 for D (5 bases). V was cut by 4 bases and J by 0 bases, with 7 bases left in between. This CDR3 region has 13 residues. The germline gives CDR1 SGHRS, CDR2 YFSETQ. The CDR3 here is CASSQQVNTEAFF. In DNA, the CDR3 is TGCGCCAGCAGCCAACAGGTGAACACTGAAGCTTTCTTT.

The rearrangement uses TRBV5-1 and TRBJ1-2; D gene ambiguous. From germline, CDR1 is SGHRS and CDR2 YFSETQ. CDR3 size: 13 residues. With 6 bases removed from V and 2 bases from J, the gap between germline ends came to 11 bases. The CDR3 DNA is TGCGCCAGCACCCCCGGACGGAACTATGGCTACACCTTC. Amino acids: CASTPGRNYGYTF.

This clone was detected only once. J is TRBJ1-4 and V is TRBV24-1, with TRBD1 as a possible D gene (5 bases). The germline V and J ends were trimmed by 0 bases and 10 bases, with 11 bases remaining between them. Germline V gives CDR1 KGHDR, CDR2 SFDVKD. The CDR3 has 14 residues. CDR3 sequence (DNA): TGTGCCACCAGTGATTTGGGACATGATCGAAAACTGTTTTTT. Translation gives CATSDLGHDRKLFF.

The V and J genes are TRBV29-1 and TRBJ2-5; 9 bases map to TRBD2. CDR3 length: 13 amino acids. Germline loops: CDR1 SQVTM, CDR2 ANQGSEA. The ends lost 3 bases at V and 2 bases at J; junction bases unmatched: 1. The chain's CDR3 is CSVETSGQETQYF. DNA of the CDR3: TGCAGCGTTGAGACTAGCGGTCAAGAGACCCAGTACTTC.

The chain uses TRBV15 and TRBJ2-5; D gene ambiguous. The length of the CDR3 is 13 residues. Looked up from germline, CDR1 is LNHNV and CDR2 is YYDKDF (reference sequence). V lost 0 bases to trimming and J lost 2 bases, with 4 bases between them. The CDR3: CATSRDPQETQYF. CDR3 coding DNA: TGTGCCACCAGCAGAGACCCTCAAGAGACCCAGTACTTC.

This chain connects TRBV11-2 to TRBJ2-4, with 7 positions matching TRBD2. This CDR3 is 16 amino acids long. J was trimmed by 3 bases and V by 3 bases; bases with no gene match: 8. Per germline, CDR1 SGHAT and CDR2 FQNNGV. The CDR3 here is CASSLGGGILKNIQYF. The CDR3 DNA reads as TGTGCCAGCAGCTTGGGGGGAGGGATCCTCAAAAACATTCAGTACTTC. The full variable domain, completed using reference TRBV11-2 and TRBJ2-4, is EAGVAQSPRYKIIEKRQSVAFWCNPISGHATLYWYQQILGQGPKLLIQFQNNGVVDDSQLPKDRFSAERLKGVDSTLKIQPAKLEDSAVYLCASSLGGGILKNIQYFGAGTRLSVL.

V and J are TRBV6-1 and TRBJ2-5; TRBD1 matches 7 bases. The V gene's germline CDR1 is MNHNS and CDR2 SASEGT. The CDR3 has 17 residues. Trimming cost V 0 bases and J 4 bases; bases outside gene matches: 11. The CDR3 loop reads CASSEALGTAGRETQYF. CDR3 nucleotide sequence: TGTGCCAGCAGTGAAGCTTTGGGGACAGCAGGACGAGAGACCCAGTACTTC.

This clone was seen only once. V gene TRBV27 combines with J gene TRBJ1-6; D unresolved. Germline lookup yields CDR1 MNHEY and CDR2 SMNVEV (reference sequence). V dropped 3 bases and J dropped 0 bases, with 15 bases sitting between them. The CDR3 covers 18 residues. The CDR3 DNA reads TGTGCCAGCAGTTTGAGAATGACCGCGAGCTCCTATAATTCACCCCTCCACTTT. Translation gives CASSLRMTASSYNSPLHF.

In DNA, the CDR3 is TGTGCCACACAGCCGAGCGGGGGGCCGCGAGGGGAGACCCAGTACTTC. Its translation: CATQPSGGPRGETQYF. V is TRBV24-1 and J is TRBJ2-5, with 9 nucleotides matching TRBD2. CDR1 KGHDR and CDR2 SFDVKD come from the germline V gene. CDR3 length: 16 residues. The ends lost 10 bases at V and 5 bases at J; junction bases unmatched: 16.

The chain employs TRBV20-1 and TRBJ1-3; TRBD1 matches at 11 bases. V shed 3 bases, J shed 2 bases, and the junction held 15 bases outside the gene matches. The CDR3 sequence is 19 residues long. Germline-derived CDR1 and CDR2 are DFQATT and SNEGSKA (reference sequence). The CDR3 DNA is TGCAGTGCTAGTTTACCCCAAGGACAGGGGGCGCGAGCTGGAAACACCATATATTTT. Its protein is CSASLPQGQGARAGNTIYF.

The chain has TRBV19 and TRBJ2-7; unclear D gene. This CDR3 has 14 residues. Germline CDR1 is LNHDA and CDR2 is SQIVND (reference sequence). The ends were cut back, 3 bases at V and 0 bases at J, with 9 bases in the middle. The DNA for the CDR3 is TGTGCCAGTAGTATGGCGGTGAGCTCCTACGAGCAGTACTTC. Translated: CASSMAVSSYEQYF.

The chain uses TRBV7-9 and TRBJ2-5; no reliable D call. V lost 6 bases to trimming and J lost 2 bases, with 7 bases between them. The CDR3 sequence is 12 residues long. In germline, CDR1 is SEHNR, CDR2 FQNEAQ (reference sequence). DNA for the CDR3: TGTGCCAGCAGTCCCGGGCAAGAGACCCAGTACTTC. Encoded protein: CASSPGQETQYF.

This clone was detected once. The chain couples TRBV3-1 (or the pseudogene TRBV3-2) to TRBJ1-3, with 7 bases identical to TRBD1. This CDR3 region has 17 residues. Germline V gene data show CDR1 as LGHDT and CDR2 as YNNKEL (reference sequence). Trimming cost V 0 bases and J 0 bases; bases outside gene matches: 5. The CDR3 DNA reads as TGTGCCAGCAGCCAAGATATGGGACAGAGCTCTGGAAACACCATATATTTT. Protein sequence: CASSQDMGQSSGNTIYF.

The rearrangement uses TRBV10-2 and TRBJ2-5; D possibly uses TRBD1 or TRBD2 (5 bases each). Germline V lookup: CDR1 WSHSY, CDR2 SAAADI. The CDR3 has 13 amino acids. V was clipped by 7 bases and J by 3 bases, with 12 bases between them. CDR3 protein: CASNPGSEETQYF. The CDR3 DNA reads as TGCGCCAGCAATCCAGGGAGTGAAGAGACCCAGTACTTC.

This clone was counted only a few times. The gene calls are TRBV6-2 or TRBV6-3 and TRBJ2-7; D gene uncertain. The CDR3 is 13 amino acids. Germline V gene sequence: CDR1 MNHEY, CDR2 SVGEGT. V was clipped by 4 bases and J by 2 bases, with 9 bases between them. CDR3 DNA: TGTGCCAGCAGTTTGAACCGCGCCTACGAGCAGTACTTC. Residues: CASSLNRAYEQYF.